The source of this T cell receptor (beta chain) is a study of cytomegalovirus exposure and HLA in healthy donors. Trimming took 4 bases from V and 0 from J; bases not matched to a gene: 13. The CDR3 covers 20 residues. Germline V lookup: CDR1 LGHNA, CDR2 YSLEER. PCR involved 60 Vbeta and 13 Jbeta primers. Some clones are missing from TCRdb's copy, which holds only in-frame ones; the method was immunoSEQ multiplex PCR. The sample lists more than 130,000 clones, around 85% seen once, with roughly 4% in the top ten. This clone occurred once. Its antigen is unidentified. General study findings and limits: As was reported, the classifier diagnosed cytomegalovirus status with high specificity and sensitivity.

V and J are TRBV4-3 and TRBJ1-4; 11 bases match TRBD1. Sequences were obtained from PBMCs. The receptor comes from a man aged 35-49 years in good health and CMV-seropositive. In nucleotides, the CDR3 is TGCGCCAGCAGCCGGGATATTGGACAGGGGGCCGCATCAACTAATGAAAAACTGTTTTTT. Its translation is CASSRDIGQGAASTNEKLFF.